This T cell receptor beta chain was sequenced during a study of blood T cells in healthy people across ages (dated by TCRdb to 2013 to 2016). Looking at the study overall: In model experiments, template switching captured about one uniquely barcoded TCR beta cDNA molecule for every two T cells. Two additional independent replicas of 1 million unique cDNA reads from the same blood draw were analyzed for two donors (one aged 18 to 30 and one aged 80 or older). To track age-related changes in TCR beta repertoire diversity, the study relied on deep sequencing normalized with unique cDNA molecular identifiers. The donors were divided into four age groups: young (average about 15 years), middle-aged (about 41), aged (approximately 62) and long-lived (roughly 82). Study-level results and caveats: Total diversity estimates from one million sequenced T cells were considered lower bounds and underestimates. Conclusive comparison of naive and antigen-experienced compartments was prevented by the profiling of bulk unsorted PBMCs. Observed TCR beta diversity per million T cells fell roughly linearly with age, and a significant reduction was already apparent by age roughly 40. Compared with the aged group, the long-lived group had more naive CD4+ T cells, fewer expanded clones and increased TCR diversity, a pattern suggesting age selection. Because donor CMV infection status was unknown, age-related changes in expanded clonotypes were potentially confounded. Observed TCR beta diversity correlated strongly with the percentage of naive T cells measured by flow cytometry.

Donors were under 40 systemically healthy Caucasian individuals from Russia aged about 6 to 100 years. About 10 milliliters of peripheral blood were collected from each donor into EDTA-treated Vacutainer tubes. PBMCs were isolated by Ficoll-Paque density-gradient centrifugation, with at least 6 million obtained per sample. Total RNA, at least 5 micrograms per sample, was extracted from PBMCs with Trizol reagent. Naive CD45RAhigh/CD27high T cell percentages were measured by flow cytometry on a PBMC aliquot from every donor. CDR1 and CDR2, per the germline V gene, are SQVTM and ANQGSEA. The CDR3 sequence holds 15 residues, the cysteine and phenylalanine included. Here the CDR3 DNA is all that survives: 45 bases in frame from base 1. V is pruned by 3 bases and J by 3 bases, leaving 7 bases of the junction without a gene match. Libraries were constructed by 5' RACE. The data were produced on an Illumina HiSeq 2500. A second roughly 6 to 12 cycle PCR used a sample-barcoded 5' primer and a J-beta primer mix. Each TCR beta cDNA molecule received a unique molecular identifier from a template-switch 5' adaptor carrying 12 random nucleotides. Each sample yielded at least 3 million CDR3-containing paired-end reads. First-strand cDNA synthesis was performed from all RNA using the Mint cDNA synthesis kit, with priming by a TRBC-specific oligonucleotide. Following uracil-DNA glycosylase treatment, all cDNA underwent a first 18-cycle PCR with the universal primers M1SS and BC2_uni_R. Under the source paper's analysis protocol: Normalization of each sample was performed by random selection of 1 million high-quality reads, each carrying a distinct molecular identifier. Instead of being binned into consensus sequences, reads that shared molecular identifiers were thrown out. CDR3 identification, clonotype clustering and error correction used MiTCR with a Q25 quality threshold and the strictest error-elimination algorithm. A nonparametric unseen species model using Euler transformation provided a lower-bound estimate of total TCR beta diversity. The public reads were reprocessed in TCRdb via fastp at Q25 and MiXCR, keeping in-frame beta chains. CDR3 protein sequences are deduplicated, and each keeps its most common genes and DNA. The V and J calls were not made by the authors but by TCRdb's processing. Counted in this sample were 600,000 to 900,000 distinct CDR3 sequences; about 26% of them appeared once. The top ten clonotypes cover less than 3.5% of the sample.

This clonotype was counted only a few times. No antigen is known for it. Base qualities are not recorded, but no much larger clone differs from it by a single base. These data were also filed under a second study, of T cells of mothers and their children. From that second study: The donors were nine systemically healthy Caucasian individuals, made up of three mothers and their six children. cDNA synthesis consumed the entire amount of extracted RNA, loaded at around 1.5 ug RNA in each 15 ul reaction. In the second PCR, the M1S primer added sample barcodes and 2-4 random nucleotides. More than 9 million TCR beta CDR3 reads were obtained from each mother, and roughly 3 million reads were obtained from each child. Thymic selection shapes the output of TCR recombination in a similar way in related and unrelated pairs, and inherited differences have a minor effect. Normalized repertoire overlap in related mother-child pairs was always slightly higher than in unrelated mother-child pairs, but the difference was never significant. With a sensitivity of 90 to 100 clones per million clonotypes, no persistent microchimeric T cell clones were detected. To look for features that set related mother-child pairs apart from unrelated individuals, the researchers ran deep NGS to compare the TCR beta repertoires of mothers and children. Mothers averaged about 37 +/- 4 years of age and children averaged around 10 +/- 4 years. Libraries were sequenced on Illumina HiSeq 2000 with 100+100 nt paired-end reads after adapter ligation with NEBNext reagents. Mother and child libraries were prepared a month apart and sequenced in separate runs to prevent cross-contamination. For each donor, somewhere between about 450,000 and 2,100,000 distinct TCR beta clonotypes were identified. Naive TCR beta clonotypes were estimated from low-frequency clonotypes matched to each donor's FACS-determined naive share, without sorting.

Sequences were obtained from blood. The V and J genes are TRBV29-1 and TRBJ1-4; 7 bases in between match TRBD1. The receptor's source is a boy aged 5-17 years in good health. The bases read TGCAGCGTTGAGCCTTGGACAGGCCCTAATGAAAAACTGTTTTTT. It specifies CSVEPWTGPNEKLFF.